These T cell receptor beta chains were read from a single sample in a study of beta chain features in type 1 diabetes. The method was immunoSEQ multiplex PCR; TCRdb's version includes in-frame clones alone and lacks a portion of them. Altogether a few hundred thousand clones are present, over 10% being singletons, with the ten largest covering around 0.015%. Sequencing input: naive CD4+ T cells from blood. The receptors were sampled from a young man in good health. The CDR3 runs from the conserved cysteine through the conserved F or W. A D gene is named only where the DNA matches it firmly. The listing skips clone size in some rows; elsewhere it reads once, few, many or a size class.

V gene: TRBV7-9; D gene: -; J gene: TRBJ1-5; clone size: -; CDR3 protein: CASSQGLGNQPQHF; CDR3 DNA: TGTGCCAGCAGCCAGGGGCTTGGCAATCAGCCCCAGCATTTT
V gene: TRBV28; D gene: -; J gene: TRBJ2-4; clone size: -; CDR3 protein: CASSRQGTNIQYF; CDR3 DNA: TGTGCCAGCAGTCGGCAGGGAACAAACATTCAGTACTTC
V gene: TRBV14; D gene: -; J gene: TRBJ2-3; clone size: few; CDR3 protein: CASSPDLASTQYF; CDR3 DNA: TGTGCCAGCAGCCCCGACCTAGCTTCAACGCAGTATTTT
V gene: TRBV7-2; D gene: -; J gene: TRBJ2-1; clone size: -; CDR3 protein: CASSPTGGSVTNEQFF; CDR3 DNA: TGTGCCAGCAGCCCGACGGGCGGGTCGGTGACCAATGAGCAGTTCTTC
V gene: TRBV6-1; D gene: -; J gene: TRBJ2-5; clone size: -; CDR3 protein: CACNRVGQETQYF; CDR3 DNA: TGTGCCTGTAACAGGGTAGGACAAGAGACCCAGTACTTC
V gene: TRBV4-3; D gene: -; J gene: TRBJ1-5; clone size: -; CDR3 protein: CASSQEAAGGNQPQHF; CDR3 DNA: TGCGCCAGCAGCCAAGAGGCGGCAGGGGGCAATCAGCCCCAGCATTTT
V gene: TRBV28; D gene: -; J gene: TRBJ2-3; clone size: few; CDR3 protein: CASRPPQGGTQYF; CDR3 DNA: TGTGCCAGCCGACCCCCCCAGGGGGGTACGCAGTATTTT
V gene: TRBV29-1; D gene: TRBD2; J gene: TRBJ2-3; clone size: -; CDR3 protein: CSALAGGYNTQYF; CDR3 DNA: TGCAGCGCGCTAGCGGGGGGGTACAATACGCAGTATTTT
V gene: TRBV7-2; D gene: TRBD1; J gene: TRBJ1-2; clone size: -; CDR3 protein: CASSSQSGDSLYGYTF; CDR3 DNA: TGTGCCAGCAGCTCCCAATCCGGGGACAGCCTCTATGGCTACACCTTC
V gene: TRBV6-6; D gene: -; J gene: TRBJ1-2; clone size: -; CDR3 protein: CASSAEGMGGYTF; CDR3 DNA: TGTGCCAGCTCCGCCGAGGGAATGGGTGGCTACACCTTC
V gene: TRBV7-3; D gene: TRBD1; J gene: TRBJ1-2; clone size: -; CDR3 protein: CASSSTGGANYGYTF; CDR3 DNA: TGTGCCAGCAGCTCGACAGGGGGCGCGAACTATGGCTACACCTTC
V gene: TRBV29-1; D gene: -; J gene: TRBJ2-7; clone size: few; CDR3 protein: CSVLGVWGYEQYF; CDR3 DNA: TGCAGCGTCCTGGGAGTTTGGGGTTACGAGCAGTACTTC
V gene: TRBV29-1; D gene: TRBD2; J gene: TRBJ2-1; clone size: -; CDR3 protein: CSVEGTSGTNEQFF; CDR3 DNA: TGCAGCGTTGAAGGGACTAGCGGGACCAATGAGCAGTTCTTC
V gene: TRBV6-5; D gene: -; J gene: TRBJ2-7; clone size: -; CDR3 protein: CASGLRDTTYEQYF; CDR3 DNA: TGTGCCAGCGGACTCCGGGACACAACCTACGAGCAGTACTTC
V gene: TRBV14; D gene: -; J gene: TRBJ2-1; clone size: few; CDR3 protein: CPPWGERFF; CDR3 DNA: TGTCCACCCTGGGGGGAGAGGTTCTTC
V gene: TRBV5-1; D gene: TRBD1; J gene: TRBJ2-2; clone size: -; CDR3 protein: CASSGRQGNTGELFF; CDR3 DNA: TGCGCCAGCAGCGGCAGACAGGGAAACACCGGGGAGCTGTTTTTT
V gene: TRBV5-6; D gene: -; J gene: TRBJ2-1; clone size: -; CDR3 protein: CASSLGSRGEQFF; CDR3 DNA: TGTGCCAGCAGCTTGGGTAGCCGGGGTGAGCAGTTCTTC
V gene: TRBV7-2; D gene: TRBD1; J gene: TRBJ2-1; clone size: few; CDR3 protein: CASSLAGTGNNEQFF; CDR3 DNA: TGTGCCAGCAGCTTAGCGGGGACAGGGAACAATGAGCAGTTCTTC
V gene: TRBV6-1; D gene: -; J gene: TRBJ1-1; clone size: -; CDR3 protein: CASRLDTPPGAFF; CDR3 DNA: TGTGCCAGCAGGCTGGACACCCCCCCTGGAGCTTTCTTT
V gene: TRBV7-9; D gene: TRBD1; J gene: TRBJ2-3; clone size: -; CDR3 protein: CASSLGGQGAGDTQYF; CDR3 DNA: TGTGCCAGCAGCTTAGGGGGACAGGGCGCCGGAGATACGCAGTATTTT
V gene: TRBV30; D gene: -; J gene: TRBJ2-2; clone size: -; CDR3 protein: CAWSTGSSTGELFF; CDR3 DNA: TGTGCCTGGAGTACCGGGTCAAGCACCGGGGAGCTGTTTTTT
V gene: TRBV5-4; D gene: TRBD1; J gene: TRBJ1-4; clone size: -; CDR3 protein: CASSYRTGEAEKLFF; CDR3 DNA: TGTGCCAGCAGCTACCGGACAGGGGAGGCCGAAAAACTGTTTTTT
V gene: TRBV18; D gene: -; J gene: TRBJ2-1; clone size: many; CDR3 protein: CASEGGAREQFF; CDR3 DNA: TGTGCCAGCGAAGGGGGGGCGCGCGAGCAGTTCTTC
V gene: TRBV7-2; D gene: -; J gene: TRBJ1-4; clone size: few; CDR3 protein: CASSLTVANEKLFF; CDR3 DNA: TGTGCCAGCAGCTTAACGGTTGCTAATGAAAAACTGTTTTTT
V gene: TRBV7-2; D gene: TRBD1; J gene: TRBJ1-1; clone size: few; CDR3 protein: CASSLAGTATTEAFF; CDR3 DNA: TGTGCCAGCAGCTTAGCCGGGACAGCTACCACTGAAGCTTTCTTT
V gene: TRBV5-4; D gene: TRBD1; J gene: TRBJ2-7; clone size: few; CDR3 protein: CASSRDPGQGSREQYF; CDR3 DNA: TGTGCCAGCAGCCGGGACCCGGGACAGGGATCGCGAGAGCAGTACTTC
V gene: TRBV15; D gene: -; J gene: TRBJ2-2; clone size: few; CDR3 protein: CATSPGVIGELFF; CDR3 DNA: TGTGCCACCAGCCCCGGGGTGATCGGGGAGCTGTTTTTT
V gene: TRBV2; D gene: TRBD1; J gene: TRBJ1-4; clone size: few; CDR3 protein: CASSEGGTELFF; CDR3 DNA: TGTGCCAGCAGTGAAGGAGGGACAGAACTGTTTTTT
V gene: TRBV12-5; D gene: TRBD2; J gene: TRBJ2-7; clone size: once; CDR3 protein: CASGFPTSGGPTYEQYF; CDR3 DNA: TGTGCTAGTGGTTTCCCGACTAGCGGGGGGCCCACCTACGAGCAGTACTTC
V gene: TRBV4-2; D gene: -; J gene: TRBJ2-5; clone size: few; CDR3 protein: CASSQDRLGGQETQYF; CDR3 DNA: TGTGCCAGCAGCCAAGATCGCTTAGGGGGACAAGAGACCCAGTACTTC
V gene: TRBV7-2; D gene: TRBD1; J gene: TRBJ2-3; clone size: -; CDR3 protein: CASSLGAGGYADTQYF; CDR3 DNA: TGTGCCAGCAGCTTAGGGGCAGGGGGATATGCAGATACGCAGTATTTT
V gene: TRBV4-3; D gene: TRBD1; J gene: TRBJ2-7; clone size: few; CDR3 protein: CASSQDSGQGSYEQYF; CDR3 DNA: TGCGCCAGCAGCCAAGATTCGGGACAGGGTTCCTACGAGCAGTACTTC
V gene: TRBV4-3; D gene: -; J gene: TRBJ2-3; clone size: few; CDR3 protein: CASSQAWRQSTDTQYF; CDR3 DNA: TGCGCCAGCAGCCAAGCTTGGAGACAGAGCACAGATACGCAGTATTTT
V gene: TRBV30; D gene: -; J gene: TRBJ2-7; clone size: -; CDR3 protein: CAQSTVGAREQYF; CDR3 DNA: TGTGCCCAATCCACGGTAGGGGCGAGGGAGCAGTACTTC
V gene: TRBV6-4; D gene: TRBD1; J gene: TRBJ1-1; clone size: few; CDR3 protein: CASSDSPGQGTEAFF; CDR3 DNA: TGTGCCAGCAGTGACTCGCCAGGACAGGGTACTGAAGCTTTCTTT
V gene: TRBV28; D gene: TRBD1; J gene: TRBJ2-1; clone size: few; CDR3 protein: CASSRLGTGRDNEQFF; CDR3 DNA: TGTGCCAGCAGTCGCCTCGGGACAGGGAGGGACAATGAGCAGTTCTTC
V gene: TRBV19; D gene: TRBD1; J gene: TRBJ1-5; clone size: few; CDR3 protein: CASSSPGQGQPQHF; CDR3 DNA: TGTGCCAGTAGTAGCCCGGGACAGGGACAGCCCCAGCATTTT
V gene: TRBV9; D gene: TRBD2; J gene: TRBJ2-2; clone size: -; CDR3 protein: CASSGTSGDTGELFF; CDR3 DNA: TGTGCCAGCAGCGGGACTAGCGGCGACACCGGGGAGCTGTTTTTT
V gene: TRBV6-5; D gene: -; J gene: TRBJ1-3; clone size: few; CDR3 protein: CASRTASGNTIYF; CDR3 DNA: TGTGCCAGCCGCACAGCCTCTGGAAACACCATATATTTT
V gene: TRBV7-2; D gene: -; J gene: TRBJ1-5; clone size: few; CDR3 protein: CASSLDGGQPQHF; CDR3 DNA: TGTGCCAGCAGCTTAGACGGGGGACAGCCCCAGCATTTT
V gene: TRBV7-9; D gene: -; J gene: TRBJ1-2; clone size: -; CDR3 protein: CASSSLGAPNYGYTF; CDR3 DNA: TGTGCCAGCAGCTCCTTGGGGGCGCCTAACTATGGCTACACCTTC
V gene: TRBV4-2; D gene: TRBD1; J gene: TRBJ1-1; clone size: few; CDR3 protein: CASSPQGQGMNTEAFF; CDR3 DNA: TGTGCCAGCAGCCCACAAGGACAGGGGATGAACACTGAAGCTTTCTTT
V gene: TRBV5-6; D gene: -; J gene: TRBJ2-7; clone size: -; CDR3 protein: CASSNDGGRNEQYF; CDR3 DNA: TGTGCCAGCAGCAACGACGGGGGAAGGAACGAGCAGTACTTC
V gene: TRBV4-3; D gene: -; J gene: TRBJ1-5; clone size: few; CDR3 protein: CASSQDYSGGSNQPQHF; CDR3 DNA: TGCGCCAGCAGCCAAGATTATTCGGGGGGTAGCAATCAGCCCCAGCATTTT
V gene: TRBV7-9; D gene: -; J gene: TRBJ1-2; clone size: -; CDR3 protein: CASSPPGFYYGYTF; CDR3 DNA: TGTGCCAGCAGCCCCCCAGGTTTCTACTATGGCTACACCTTC
V gene: TRBV5-6; D gene: TRBD1; J gene: TRBJ2-5; clone size: -; CDR3 protein: CASSLVGQGRETQYF; CDR3 DNA: TGTGCCAGCAGCTTGGTGGGACAGGGGCGGGAGACCCAGTACTTC
V gene: TRBV6-5; D gene: -; J gene: TRBJ1-6; clone size: -; CDR3 protein: CASSYRGGENSPLHF; CDR3 DNA: TGTGCCAGCAGTTACCGGGGGGGGGAAAATTCACCCCTCCACTTT
V gene: TRBV10-3; D gene: -; J gene: TRBJ2-1; clone size: -; CDR3 protein: CAISGTFGGSYNEQFF; CDR3 DNA: TGTGCCATCAGTGGGACCTTCGGGGGTTCCTACAATGAGCAGTTCTTC
V gene: TRBV5-1; D gene: -; J gene: TRBJ2-7; clone size: -; CDR3 protein: CASSLGPGNEQYF; CDR3 DNA: TGCGCCAGCAGCTTGGGGCCGGGGAACGAGCAGTACTTC
V gene: TRBV7-9; D gene: -; J gene: TRBJ1-2; clone size: few; CDR3 protein: CASSQPGQGQGYTF; CDR3 DNA: TGTGCCAGCAGCCAACCGGGACAAGGTCAGGGCTACACCTTC
V gene: TRBV25-1; D gene: TRBD1; J gene: TRBJ1-6; clone size: few; CDR3 protein: CASSEYGTGGSPLHF; CDR3 DNA: TGTGCCAGCAGTGAATATGGGACAGGGGGCTCACCCCTCCACTTT
V gene: TRBV10-3; D gene: TRBD1; J gene: TRBJ2-7; clone size: -; CDR3 protein: CATMARQGSTYEQYF; CDR3 DNA: TGTGCCACCATGGCAAGACAGGGGTCAACCTACGAGCAGTACTTC
V gene: TRBV19; D gene: -; J gene: TRBJ2-1; clone size: few; CDR3 protein: CATRDFSYNEQFF; CDR3 DNA: TGTGCCACAAGGGACTTCTCCTACAATGAGCAGTTCTTC
V gene: TRBV7-2; D gene: -; J gene: TRBJ2-3; clone size: -; CDR3 protein: CASSLASGGTDTQYF; CDR3 DNA: TGTGCCAGCAGCTTAGCGTCAGGCGGCACAGATACGCAGTATTTT